The 25 T cell receptor beta chains reported below all come from one sample, sequenced in a study of blood T cell repertoires in COVID-19. The protocol was immunoSEQ multiplex PCR, while the TCRdb copy is restricted to in-frame clones and leaves out a portion. The table has about 250,000 clones, about 86% seen once. The material sequenced was peripheral blood. These receptors all come from a man older than 75 with acute or convalescent COVID-19.

The chain couples TRBV28 to TRBJ1-5; 10 nucleotides align to TRBD1. Germline lookup yields CDR1 MDHEN and CDR2 SYDVKM. The CDR3 spans 16 residues. Losses at the gene ends were 6 bases for V and 3 bases for J; bases not matched to a gene: 8. CDR3 in amino acids: CASSTRDRGPNQPQHF. CDR3 coding DNA: TGTGCCAGCAGCACCCGGGACAGGGGCCCCAATCAGCCCCAGCATTTT.

The V call is TRBV4-1, the J call TRBJ2-3; a possible D gene is TRBD2 (6 bases). V lost 0 bases, J lost 2 bases, and 18 bases lay in between. Germline V CDR1 and CDR2: MGHRA, YSYEKL. The CDR3 has 18 amino acids. For the CDR3, the DNA is TGCGCCAGCAGCCAAGATCAAAAGCGGGCTCAGGTCACAGATACGCAGTATTTT. Residues: CASSQDQKRAQVTDTQYF.

The rearrangement joins TRBV9 to TRBJ2-3; D may be TRBD2 (5 bases). The CDR3 runs 17 residues. Germline V gene sequence: CDR1 SGDLS, CDR2 YYNGEE. Trimming took off 0 bases at V and 2 bases at J, with 16 bases between the two ends. In DNA form, the CDR3 reads TGTGCCAGCAGCGTAGTAGCTGCGGGCCCACACACAGATACGCAGTATTTT. It codes for CASSVVAAGPHTDTQYF.

In the case of this clone: This CDR3 is also generated by other DNA sequences in the sample. The genes are TRBV6-1 and TRBJ1-2; D unclear. The CDR3 is 13 amino acids. CDR1 and CDR2 (germline): MNHNS, SASEGT. V was shortened by 0 bases and J by 2 bases, with 4 bases between the two germline ends. The CDR3, as DNA: TGTGCCAGCAGTGAAGCCGGGAACTATGGCTACACCTTC. It specifies CASSEAGNYGYTF.

This rearrangement joins TRBV4-2 to TRBJ2-5; 10 bases map to TRBD2. This CDR3 is 18 amino acids long. The V and J ends lost 1 base and 1 base, in that order; junction bases with no gene match: 9. CDR1 and CDR2 (germline): LGHNA, YNFKEQ. CDR3 residues: CASSQGRPGLAPQETQYF. CDR3 DNA sequence: TGTGCCAGCAGCCAAGGCAGACCGGGACTAGCGCCCCAAGAGACCCAGTACTTC.

This clone has just one count. The genes are TRBV12-5 and TRBJ1-4; 9 bases align to TRBD1. The CDR3 is made up of 15 amino acids. After removal of 0 bases from V and 8 bases from J, the junction contained 4 bases not matched to a gene. Per the germline V gene, CDR1 is LGHNT and CDR2 is FRNRAP. CDR3 sequence: CASGLVQGAIEKLFF. CDR3 nucleotides: TGTGCTAGTGGTTTGGTACAGGGGGCGATCGAAAAACTGTTTTTT.

This clone was observed once. This rearrangement joins TRBV7-2 to TRBJ2-4; 7 positions agree with TRBD1. The trim removed 5 bases at V and 3 bases at J, leaving 10 bases unmatched. This CDR3 region has 16 residues. The V gene's germline CDR1 is SGHTA and CDR2 FQGNSA. The CDR3 DNA sequence: TGTGCCAGCAGCCCACGGACAGGAGCCAGCAAAAACATTCAGTACTTC. It translates to CASSPRTGASKNIQYF.

This chain connects TRBV24-1 to TRBJ2-3; no definite D call. The CDR3 spans 14 residues. The V gene's germline CDR1 is KGHDR and CDR2 SFDVKD. V was cut by 3 bases and J by 4 bases, with 10 bases left in between. CDR3 coding DNA: TGTGCCACCAGTGATGCCAACATGCCAGATACGCAGTATTTT. Translated, it gives CATSDANMPDTQYF.

The chain employs TRBV6-6 and TRBJ1-3, with a weak D call TRBD1 (5 bases). The CDR3 extends over 16 amino acids. Germline CDR1 reads MNHNY; CDR2 reads SVGAGI (reference sequence). Trimming took 0 bases from V and 2 from J, leaving 11 bases between them. The CDR3 is CASSYSGQWTGNTIYF. DNA of the CDR3: TGTGCCAGCAGTTACTCGGGGCAGTGGACTGGAAACACCATATATTTT.

J is TRBJ2-3 and V is TRBV5-5, with D unresolved. This CDR3 is 18 amino acids long. Trimming removed 4 bases at V and 1 base at J, with 22 bases between. The germline CDR1 and CDR2 sequences are SGHKS and YYEKEE (reference sequence). CDR3 sequence (DNA): TGTGCCAGCAGCCTAGACCTTTCAACCCCCCCTCGCACAGATACGCAGTATTTT. Translating gives CASSLDLSTPPRTDTQYF.

The J gene is TRBJ2-7, the V gene TRBV6-6, with 8 bases identical to TRBD1. Germline V gives CDR1 MNHNY, CDR2 SVGAGI (reference sequence). CDR3 length equals 14 residues. V trimming: 4 bases; J trimming: 6 bases; junction bases outside the gene matches: 8. The CDR3: CASSSTSQGGEQYF. The CDR3, as DNA: TGTGCCAGCAGTTCCACCTCACAGGGGGGCGAGCAGTACTTC.

This chain links TRBV30 with TRBJ1-1; possibly TRBD1 for D (6 bases). V gave up 0 bases and J gave up 4 bases, with 12 bases separating them. This CDR3 is built from 14 residues. CDR1 GTSNPN and CDR2 SVGIG come from the germline V gene (reference sequence). As DNA, the CDR3 is TGTGCCTGGAGTGTTCCAGGGGTAGGCACTGAAGCTTTCTTT. This translates into CAWSVPGVGTEAFF.

The genes are TRBV7-2 and TRBJ1-4; tentatively, D is TRBD1 (5 bases). The CDR3 covers 15 residues. Trimming cost V 1 base and J 8 bases, with 14 bases left between them. CDR1 is SGHTA, CDR2 FQGNSA, per germline. The chain's CDR3 is CASSLGFGGREKLFF. The CDR3, as DNA: TGTGCCAGCAGCTTAGGATTCGGGGGACGGGAAAAACTGTTTTTT.

The chain carries TRBV7-8 and TRBJ1-1; TRBD1 might be the D (5 bases). The germline V gene has CDR1 SGHVS and CDR2 FQNEAQ. Between the trimmed V and J ends, which lost 7 bases and 8 bases, there was a span of 17 bases. This CDR3 has 13 residues. This chain's CDR3 is CASTFSQGSEAFF. As DNA, the CDR3 is TGTGCCAGCACCTTCTCCCAGGGAAGCGAAGCTTTCTTT.

The V and J genes are TRBV9 and TRBJ1-2; D remains ambiguous. This CDR3 is built from 14 residues. Germline CDR1 reads SGDLS; CDR2 reads YYNGEE. The V end lost 0 bases, the J end lost 3 bases, and 9 bases lay between the germline ends. CDR3 in amino acids: CASSVAQKDYGYTF. In DNA form, the CDR3 reads TGTGCCAGCAGCGTAGCACAGAAGGACTATGGCTACACCTTC.

This chain links TRBV12-3 or TRBV12-4 with TRBJ1-5; D is ambiguous. The CDR3 consists of 13 residues. V lost 1 base and J 6 bases, leaving 7 bases between the germline ends. Written as DNA, the CDR3 is TGTGCCAGCAGTTTAGGGGGAGCTCAGCCCCAGCATTTT. Translated: CASSLGGAQPQHF.

This clone appeared once. The V gene is TRBV5-1, the J gene TRBJ2-3, with a weak D call TRBD1 (6 bases). Germline lookup yields CDR1 SGHRS and CDR2 YFSETQ. V was clipped by 2 bases and J by 4 bases, with 17 bases between them. This CDR3 has 16 residues. CDR3 sequence: CASSFGQSPVADTQYF. The DNA for the CDR3 is TGCGCCAGCAGCTTCGGACAGTCCCCTGTTGCAGATACGCAGTATTTT.

V is TRBV28 and J is TRBJ2-2; the D gene is possibly TRBD2 (5 bases). V dropped 10 bases and J dropped 8 bases, with 8 bases sitting between them. Germline loops: CDR1 MDHEN, CDR2 SYDVKM. This CDR3 has 10 residues. The CDR3 loop is CATRGGELFF. As DNA, the CDR3 is TGTGCCACCCGGGGTGGGGAGCTGTTTTTT.

V is TRBV21-1 and J is TRBJ1-5; no DNA check was done on the table's D call, TRBD1. TRBV21-1 is recorded as a pseudogene. The CDR3 runs to 15 residues. CDR3 region: CASSEPTGSNQPQHF. Here the CDR3 DNA reads TGTGCCAGCAGCGAACCTACAGGGAGCAATCAGCCCCAGCATTTT.

CDR3 bases: TGCGCCAGCAGCCAAGATGAACTAGCGGGAGGGCAAGAGACCCAGTACTTC. Its translation: CASSQDELAGGQETQYF. The J gene is TRBJ2-5, the V gene TRBV4-1, with 13 positions matching TRBD2. After removal of 0 bases from V and 2 bases from J, the junction contained 3 bases not matched to a gene. Looked up from germline, CDR1 is MGHRA and CDR2 is YSYEKL. The CDR3 sequence is 17 residues long.

This clone appeared once. The chain is built from TRBV18 and TRBJ2-5; no firm D call. The V gene's germline CDR1 is KGHSH and CDR2 LQKENI. There are 13 residues in the CDR3. Trimming removed 0 bases at V and 4 bases at J, with 6 bases between. Written as DNA, the CDR3 is TGTGCCAGCTCACCACCCGGTAGAGAGACCCAGTACTTC. This codes for CASSPPGRETQYF.

The rearrangement links TRBV7-9 to TRBJ1-1, with D perhaps matching TRBD1 (5 bases). Trimming left V 2 bases short and J 11 bases short, with 12 bases between. In germline, CDR1 is SEHNR, CDR2 FQNEAQ (reference sequence). The CDR3 is made up of 12 amino acids. CDR3 nucleotides: TGTGCCAGCAGCTTAATGGGGGGACCGGCTTTCTTT. It encodes CASSLMGGPAFF.

The chain couples TRBV10-1 to TRBJ2-1, with 11 positions matching TRBD2. This CDR3 contains 14 residues. The V gene's germline CDR1 is WNHNN and CDR2 SYGVQD (reference sequence). The V and J ends lost 4 bases and 6 bases, in that order; junction bases with no gene match: 2. CDR3 nucleotide sequence: TGCGCCAGCAGTGGTCTAGCGGGGGGCAATGAGCAGTTCTTC. The encoded protein is CASSGLAGGNEQFF.

This chain connects TRBV9 to TRBJ2-3; D perhaps matches TRBD2 (5 bases). The V gene lost 3 bases and the J gene lost 6 bases, with 5 bases spanning the gap. The germline V gene encodes CDR1 SGDLS and CDR2 YYNGEE. This CDR3 has 11 amino acids. This CDR3 is CASSGGDTQYF. The CDR3 coding sequence is TGTGCCAGCAGCGGAGGGGATACGCAGTATTTT.

V is TRBV25-1 and J is TRBJ1-1; D remains unclear. Germline CDR1 MGHDK, CDR2 SYGVNS. The CDR3 runs 15 residues. V was shortened by 4 bases and J by 1 base, with 13 bases between the two germline ends. CDR3 protein: CASSAGGESNTEAFF. The CDR3 coding sequence is TGTGCCAGCAGTGCTGGCGGGGAGTCGAACACTGAAGCTTTCTTT.